This TCR beta chain emerged from a study of T and B cells in COVID-19 patients. From germline, CDR1 is SGHRS and CDR2 YFSETQ. This CDR3 has 15 residues. Trimming shortened V by 6 bases and J by 5 bases, and 20 bases separated the two germline ends. TRB rearrangements were amplified by multiplex PCR with BIOMED2 TRB-A/B primers. TCRdb processed the multiplex PCR reads anew with MiXCR; each CDR3 protein has one entry. The sample has roughly 23,000 distinct CDR3 sequences; just under 30% are singletons. Blood genomic DNA input for TRB amplification was 250-500 ng. This sequence joins TRBV5-1 and TRBJ2-5; the D gene is possibly TRBD1 (8 bases). This receptor was obtained from a human donor who had recovered from COVID-19. The sequencing sample was made of blood. The CDR3 sequence: CASTTGGSGDETQYF. The CDR3, as DNA: TGCGCCAGCACCACAGGGGGGAGCGGGGATGAGACCCAGTACTTC.